Below are 27 T cell receptor beta chains sequenced from a single sample in a study of beta chain features in type 1 diabetes. As every portion of the isolated RNA was reverse transcribed, the sequencing read expressed TCRB transcripts. Only in-frame clones appear in the TCRdb table, and some are missing; sequencing was by immunoSEQ multiplex PCR. There are hundreds of thousands of clones in the sample; 68% occur only once, and about 0.051% lies in the top ten. The sample was naive CD4+ T cells from blood. These receptors came from a man aged 25 to 45 in good health.

The V call is TRBV29-1, the J call TRBJ1-2; unclear D gene. The V end lost 4 bases, the J end lost 4 bases, and 10 bases lay between the germline ends. This CDR3 spans 12 amino acids. Germline V CDR1 and CDR2: SQVTM, ANQGSEA. Written as DNA, the CDR3 is TGCAGCGTTGTAGACATAACCTATGGCTACACCTTC. Protein product: CSVVDITYGYTF.

The rearrangement links TRBV30 to TRBJ1-3; D not resolved. This CDR3 is built from 18 residues. V was pared by 2 bases and J by 3 bases, with 23 bases between. The germline V gene encodes CDR1 GTSNPN and CDR2 SVGIG (reference sequence). The CDR3 region is CAWSPAAQLRIIGNTIYF. CDR3 nucleotide sequence: TGTGCCTGGAGTCCGGCCGCACAACTCAGGATCATTGGAAACACCATATATTTT. The complete variable domain, with remaining parts taken from reference TRBV30 and TRBJ1-3, reads SQTIHQWPATLVQPVGSPLSLECTVEGTSNPNLYWYRQAAGRGLQLLFYSVGIGQISSEVPQNLSASRPQDRQFILSSKKLLLSDSGFYLCAWSPAAQLRIIGNTIYFGEGSWLTVV.

The V and J genes are TRBV2 and TRBJ1-2; D is undetermined. The CDR3 loop spans 14 amino acids. V lost 1 base and J 8 bases, leaving 14 bases between the germline ends. Germline assignment: CDR1 SNHLY and CDR2 FYNNEI. CDR3 DNA sequence: TGTGCCAGCAGTGAAGACAGCTGGGGAGCCGGCTACACCTTC. Its protein product is CASSEDSWGAGYTF.

The rearrangement uses TRBV5-1 and TRBJ2-4, with D unresolved. The CDR3 has 16 amino acids. Germline V lookup: CDR1 SGHRS, CDR2 YFSETQ. The V end was cut by 0 bases, the J end by 2 bases, with 12 bases between. The DNA for the CDR3 is TGCGCCAGCAGCTTGGAAGGTGTCGGATCCAAAAACATTCAGTACTTC. It specifies CASSLEGVGSKNIQYF.

The CDR3 is CSAGIETQYF. Written as DNA, the CDR3 is TGCAGTGCGGGTATAGAGACCCAGTACTTC. This chain connects TRBV20-1 to TRBJ2-5; no definite D call. Deletions cut 6 bases from V and 4 bases from J, with 6 bases between. The CDR3 extends over 10 amino acids. Germline lookup yields CDR1 DFQATT and CDR2 SNEGSKA (reference sequence).

This clone was seen a handful of times. V gene TRBV13 combines with J gene TRBJ2-3, with D unresolved. Germline CDR1 is PRHDT and CDR2 is FYEKMQ (reference sequence). Trimming took off 1 base at V and 6 bases at J, with 2 bases between the two ends. The CDR3 contains 11 residues. CDR3 sequence (DNA): TGTGCCAGCAGCTTAGTGGATACGCAGTATTTT. Protein sequence: CASSLVDTQYF.

This clone was seen only a few times. The V call is TRBV4-2, the J call TRBJ2-7; 8 bases fit TRBD2. The CDR3 spans 15 residues. Germline V gene sequence: CDR1 LGHNA, CDR2 YNFKEQ. J was trimmed by 0 bases and V by 1 base; bases with no gene match: 2. The CDR3 reads CASSQAGTSSYEQYF. CDR3 DNA: TGTGCCAGCAGCCAAGCTGGGACTAGCTCCTACGAGCAGTACTTC.

As for this clone: Other DNA variants within this sample encode the same CDR3. The V call is TRBV29-1, the J call TRBJ1-1; weak D call: TRBD1 (5 bases). The CDR3 runs to 11 residues. Trimming removed 4 bases from V and 5 bases from J, with 8 bases in between. Germline V gene data show CDR1 as SQVTM and CDR2 as ANQGSEA. This CDR3 is CSVVGGTEAFF. CDR3 coding DNA: TGCAGCGTTGTTGGGGGGACTGAAGCTTTCTTT.

The J gene is TRBJ2-7, the V gene TRBV30; D call uncertain. Germline V gives CDR1 GTSNPN, CDR2 SVGIG (reference sequence). The CDR3 spans 13 residues. V lost 0 bases and J lost 3, with 9 bases in between. CDR3 nucleotide sequence: TGTGCCTGGAGTGTACATAGGAGCTACGAGCAGTACTTC. Its protein is CAWSVHRSYEQYF.

The genes are TRBV15 and TRBJ2-7; D is unclear. There are 11 residues in the CDR3. CDR1 and CDR2 (germline): LNHNV, YYDKDF (reference sequence). Trimming removed 5 bases from V and 3 bases from J, with 5 bases in between. The CDR3 DNA follows: TGTGCCACCAGCGGTTACTACGAGCAGTACTTC. Translation gives CATSGYYEQYF.

The CDR3 region is CASSLGAGAREQYF. DNA of the CDR3: TGCGCCAGCAGCTTGGGAGCGGGAGCTCGCGAGCAGTACTTC. The J gene is TRBJ2-7, the V gene TRBV5-1; 8 bases fit TRBD2. V lost 0 bases, J lost 6 bases, and 5 bases stayed unmatched. CDR3 length equals 14 residues. Per the germline V gene, CDR1 is SGHRS and CDR2 is YFSETQ.

This clone was found a few times. The chain employs TRBV9 and TRBJ2-3, with TRBD2 identical over 13 bases. The J segment lost 4 bases and the V segment lost 3 bases, leaving 11 bases of the junction unmatched. Germline lookup yields CDR1 SGDLS and CDR2 YYNGEE. The CDR3 length is 18 residues. The CDR3: CASSGNRAGTSGADTQYF. The CDR3 nucleotides are TGTGCCAGCAGCGGGAATCGTGCCGGGACTAGCGGGGCAGATACGCAGTATTTT.

The J gene is TRBJ2-1, the V gene TRBV28; 7 bases match TRBD1. Germline V gene sequence: CDR1 MDHEN, CDR2 SYDVKM. With V trimmed by 6 bases and J by 7 bases, 15 bases remained unmatched. The CDR3 extends over 16 amino acids. CDR3 sequence (DNA): TGTGCCAGCAGGGGCGTCCCGGGACAGATAAAAAATGAGCAGTTCTTC. This codes for CASRGVPGQIKNEQFF. The variable domain in full, with the rest retrieved from reference TRBV28 and TRBJ2-1, is DVKVTQSSRYLVKRTGEKVFLECVQDMDHENMFWYRQDPGLGLRLIYFSYDVKMKEKGDIPEGYSVSREKKERFSLILESASTNQTSMYLCASRGVPGQIKNEQFFGPGTRLTVL.

The V and J genes are TRBV6-5 and TRBJ2-1, with 9 bases aligning to TRBD1. Germline trimming cut 6 bases from V and 5 bases from J; bases unmatched to any gene: 5. Germline values: CDR1 MNHEY, CDR2 SVGAGI. The CDR3 covers 14 residues. This chain's CDR3 is CASSPGTGNNEQFF. The DNA for the CDR3 is TGTGCCAGCAGCCCCGGGACAGGGAACAATGAGCAGTTCTTC.

This rearrangement joins TRBV11-2 to TRBJ1-2; D perhaps matches TRBD1 (5 bases). The CDR3 consists of 15 residues. V was shortened by 3 bases and J by 5 bases, with 16 bases between the two germline ends. Germline V lookup: CDR1 SGHAT, CDR2 FQNNGV. The CDR3 bases are TGTGCCAGCAGCTTCCTGTCCTGGACAAATTATGGCTACACCTTC. This codes for CASSFLSWTNYGYTF.

The chain is built from TRBV28 and TRBJ2-5; D not certain. The CDR3 covers 14 residues. Germline V gene sequence: CDR1 MDHEN, CDR2 SYDVKM. The germline V and J ends were trimmed by 5 bases and 3 bases, with 13 bases remaining between them. CDR3 sequence (DNA): TGTGCCAGCAGTCCTGGCGCGTCTAAAGAGACCCAGTACTTC. Protein sequence: CASSPGASKETQYF.

This rearrangement joins TRBV11-2 to TRBJ1-1; 8 positions agree with TRBD1. The CDR3 sequence is 14 residues long. After removal of 2 bases from V and 3 bases from J, the junction contained 2 bases not matched to a gene. The germline CDR1 and CDR2 sequences are SGHAT and FQNNGV. CDR3 coding DNA: TGTGCCAGCAGCTTATCACAGGGGGACACTGAAGCTTTCTTT. Its translation: CASSLSQGDTEAFF.

The rearrangement links TRBV7-8 to TRBJ2-2; D is ambiguous. V was cut by 3 bases and J by 4 bases, with 9 bases left in between. Per germline, CDR1 SGHVS and CDR2 FQNEAQ. The CDR3 has 14 residues. The CDR3 sequence is CASSLNEVTGELFF. The CDR3 DNA reads as TGTGCCAGCAGCTTGAATGAAGTCACCGGGGAGCTGTTTTTT.

A note on this clone: The same CDR3 arises from other DNA sequences in this sample as well. J is TRBJ2-3 and V is TRBV29-1; no reliable D call. Germline CDR1 and CDR2: SQVTM and ANQGSEA. V was trimmed by 4 bases and J by 0 bases, leaving 8 bases between them. This CDR3 region has 13 residues. CDR3 nucleotides: TGCAGCGTTGGACTCCTGAGCACAGATACGCAGTATTTT. This codes for CSVGLLSTDTQYF.

Only one count was recorded for this clone. The chain is built from TRBV27 and TRBJ1-5; 8 bases are a match to TRBD1. The CDR3 contains 14 residues. Germline values: CDR1 MNHEY, CDR2 SMNVEV (reference sequence). Germline trimming cut 4 bases from V and 5 bases from J; bases unmatched to any gene: 4. The CDR3 region is CASSSDRGYQPQHF. DNA for the CDR3: TGTGCCAGCAGTTCAGACAGGGGCTATCAGCCCCAGCATTTT.

Only a few counts were recorded for this clone. V and J are TRBV23-1 and TRBJ2-7; no clear D gene. TRBV23-1 belongs to the ORF category, with a function that is uncertain. V lost 7 bases and J 3 bases, leaving 13 bases between the germline ends. The CDR3 is 13 residues long. CDR3 coding DNA: TGCGCCAGCAATATCCCTTTACTCTACGAGCAGTACTTC. It codes for CASNIPLLYEQYF.

The rearrangement uses TRBV29-1 and TRBJ1-3, with D possibly TRBD1 on 6 matching bases. The germline gives CDR1 SQVTM, CDR2 ANQGSEA. Trimming removed 4 bases at V and 2 bases at J, with 18 bases between. This CDR3 region has 16 residues. The CDR3 bases are TGCAGCGTTGCGGGGGCTCGGACCCTAACTGGAAACACCATATATTTT. Its translation: CSVAGARTLTGNTIYF.

This clone was counted only a few times. The chain links TRBV5-4 to TRBJ2-5; 11 positions agree with TRBD2. The CDR3 runs to 17 residues. With 4 bases clipped from V and 3 bases from J, the junction kept 11 bases outside the gene matches. Germline V gene lookup returns CDR1 SGHNT and CDR2 YYREEE (reference sequence). CDR3 sequence: CASSKRLAGGAEETQYF. In DNA, the CDR3 is TGTGCCAGCAGCAAGAGGCTAGCGGGGGGAGCCGAAGAGACCCAGTACTTC. Full variable domain (missing parts from reference TRBV5-4 and TRBJ2-5): ETGVTQSPTHLIKTRGQQVTLRCSSQSGHNTVSWYQQALGQGPQFIFQYYREEENGRGNFPPRFSGLQFPNYSSELNVNALELDDSALYLCASSKRLAGGAEETQYFGPGTRLLVL.

This clone was found a few times. The chain joins TRBV5-4 to TRBJ2-5; D call uncertain. The V gene lost 2 bases and the J gene lost 1 base, with 9 bases spanning the gap. The CDR3 is 14 residues long. Germline-derived CDR1 and CDR2 are SGHNT and YYREEE (reference sequence). The CDR3 loop is CASSFRDFQETQYF. CDR3 nucleotide sequence: TGTGCCAGCAGCTTTAGGGATTTCCAAGAGACCCAGTACTTC.

The chain has TRBV5-4 and TRBJ2-3, with a possible D match to TRBD2 (5 bases). This CDR3 is 16 amino acids long. V was shortened by 2 bases and J by 1 base, with 14 bases between the two germline ends. The germline V gene encodes CDR1 SGHNT and CDR2 YYREEE (reference sequence). This chain's CDR3 is CASSFPKPGGTDTQYF. CDR3 nucleotide sequence: TGTGCCAGCAGCTTCCCGAAACCCGGGGGCACAGATACGCAGTATTTT.

Concerning this clone: Sequence at one end of the junction differs from germline and may be a read error. The chain couples TRBV13 to TRBJ2-6, with TRBD1 identical over 7 bases. This CDR3 contains 15 residues. Germline CDR1 reads PRHDT; CDR2 reads FYEKMQ (reference sequence). CDR3: CTSSLTGYGANVLTF. In nucleotides, the CDR3 is TGTACCAGCAGCCTGACAGGGTACGGGGCCAACGTCCTGACTTTC.

The chain carries TRBV30 and TRBJ1-1, with a possible D match to TRBD1 (6 bases). V was pared by 3 bases and J by 1 base, with 9 bases between. The CDR3 is 13 amino acids. Looked up from germline, CDR1 is GTSNPN and CDR2 is SVGIG (reference sequence). The CDR3 nucleotides read TGTGCCTGGAGCGCACAGGGGAACACTGAAGCTTTCTTT. The encoded protein is CAWSAQGNTEAFF.